Listed here is a single T cell receptor (beta chain). Its antigen is currently unknown. Sequenced by immunoSEQ multiplex PCR; TCRdb stores in-frame clones only, minus some. The data contain more than 75,000 clones, roughly nine tenths of them singletons. The data were taken from a study of T cell responses to AZD1222 COVID-19 vaccine. Findings and limits, study-wide: There were repertoire samples only from the period after the peak T cell response.

Between the trimmed V and J ends, which lost 3 bases and 9 bases, there was a span of 11 bases. Germline CDR1 SGHTA, CDR2 FQGNSA. This CDR3 contains 12 residues. The TCR comes from an adult in good health. The specimen was peripheral blood, collected on day 0 of AZD1222 vaccination. The chain combines TRBV7-2 with TRBJ1-2; no clear D gene. In nucleotides, the CDR3 is TGTGCCAGCAGCTTTCGACCGAGCAGCTACACCTTC. Protein product: CASSFRPSSYTF.